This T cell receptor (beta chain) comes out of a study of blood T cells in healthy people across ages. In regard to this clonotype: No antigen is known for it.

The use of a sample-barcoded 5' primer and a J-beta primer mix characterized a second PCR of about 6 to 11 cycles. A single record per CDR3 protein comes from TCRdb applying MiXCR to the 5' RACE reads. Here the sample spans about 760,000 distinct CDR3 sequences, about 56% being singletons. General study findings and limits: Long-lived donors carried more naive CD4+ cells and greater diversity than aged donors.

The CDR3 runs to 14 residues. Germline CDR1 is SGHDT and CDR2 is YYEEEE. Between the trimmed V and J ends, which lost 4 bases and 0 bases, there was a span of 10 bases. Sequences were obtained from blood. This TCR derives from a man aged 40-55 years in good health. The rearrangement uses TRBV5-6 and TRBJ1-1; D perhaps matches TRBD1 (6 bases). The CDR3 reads CASSPGTLNTEAFF. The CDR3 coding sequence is TGTGCCAGCAGCCCCGGGACACTGAACACTGAAGCTTTCTTT.